This T cell receptor (beta chain) was captured in a study of shared clonotypes between healthy human individuals. The overall study: Donors consisted of a couple of women and a few men between 18 and 49. General study points: In having few donors, the study represented limited genetic and exposure-history diversity.

The CDR3 contains 15 residues. V gave up 1 base and J gave up 2 bases, with 9 bases separating them. From germline, CDR1 is SGHAT and CDR2 FQNNGV. The unsorted PBMC replicate PCRs were performed with about 300 ng DNA, 32,000 or so T cell genomes. On ten immunoSEQ deep assay plates, unsorted PBMC DNA was sequenced. The assay was immunoSEQ multiplex PCR, and TCRdb's table has in-frame clones only and misses some. The sample has 470,000 or so clones, 81% seen once. With regard to this clone: Its antigen is unknown.

This clonotype was sampled from a woman in her thirties or forties in good health. Some clones in this sample may be carry-over from other donors' samples. V is TRBV11-2 and J is TRBJ2-1, with D perhaps assigned TRBD1 or TRBD2 (5 bases each). Input material: PBMCs. DNA for the CDR3: TGTGCCAGCAGCTTAGGTGGGACCACCTACAATGAGCAGTTCTTC. Translated: CASSLGGTTYNEQFF.